This TCR beta chain comes out of a study of T cell clonotyping in hematopoietic cell transplantation. Findings and limits, study-wide: No sorting was done, leaving CD4 and CD8 contributions mixed. Pathologically expanded recipient clonotypes increased progressively from day 30 to day 180 as diversity fell. Broader posttransplant TCR repertoire diversity was predicted by graft donor and pretransplant recipient Inverse Simpson Index values.

The CDR3 extends over 14 amino acids. Trimming took 2 bases from V and 7 from J, leaving 9 bases between them. Germline CDR1 and CDR2: SEHNR and FQNEAQ (reference sequence). About this clone itself: The antigen remains unidentified.

The protocol was immunoSEQ multiplex PCR, while the TCRdb copy is restricted to in-frame clones and leaves out a portion. In the table there are about 69,000 clones, approximately 94% of which are singletons. Sequencing was performed on peripheral blood mononuclear cells. The chain combines TRBV7-9 with TRBJ1-6, with no clear D. This TCR was recovered from a man aged 45-60 years in good health. Some clones in this sample may be carry-over from other donors' samples. CDR3 sequence (DNA): TGTGCCAGCAGCTTACAGCAGCCGAATTCACCCCTCCACTTT. It codes for CASSLQQPNSPLHF.